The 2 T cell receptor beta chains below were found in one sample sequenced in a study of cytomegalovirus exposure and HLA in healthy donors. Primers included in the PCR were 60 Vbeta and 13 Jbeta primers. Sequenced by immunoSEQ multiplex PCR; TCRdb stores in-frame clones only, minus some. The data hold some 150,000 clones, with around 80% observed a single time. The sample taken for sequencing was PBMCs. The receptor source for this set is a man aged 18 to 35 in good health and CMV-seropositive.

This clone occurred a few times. The CDR3 DNA sequence: TGTGCCAGCAGCGTAGGGACTAGCGGGAGCTACGAGCAGTACTTC. Residues: CASSVGTSGSYEQYF. The gene calls are TRBV9 and TRBJ2-7; 13 nucleotides agree with TRBD2. With 0 bases clipped from V and 3 bases from J, the junction kept 0 bases outside the gene matches. This CDR3 is 15 amino acids long. Germline CDR1 reads SGDLS; CDR2 reads YYNGEE.

CDR3 sequence (DNA): TGTGCCAGCAGTTTAAAAGCGGGAGATACGCAGTATTTT. Translated: CASSLKAGDTQYF. V and J are TRBV6-9 and TRBJ2-3; tentative D call: TRBD2 (6 bases). Germline loops: CDR1 MNHGY, CDR2 SVAAGI. Trimming left V 4 bases short and J 5 bases short, with 10 bases between. This CDR3 is 13 amino acids long.